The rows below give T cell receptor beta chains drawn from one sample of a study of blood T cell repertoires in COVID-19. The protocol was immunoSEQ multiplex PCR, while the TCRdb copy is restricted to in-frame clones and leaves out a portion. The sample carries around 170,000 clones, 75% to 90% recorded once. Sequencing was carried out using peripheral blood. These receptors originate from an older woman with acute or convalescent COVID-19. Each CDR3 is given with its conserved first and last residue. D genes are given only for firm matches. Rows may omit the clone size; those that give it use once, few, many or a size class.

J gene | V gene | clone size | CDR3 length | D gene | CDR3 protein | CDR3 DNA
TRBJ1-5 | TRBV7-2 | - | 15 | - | CASSLAPGTNQPQHF | TGTGCCAGCAGCTTAGCTCCAGGGACAAATCAGCCCCAGCATTTT
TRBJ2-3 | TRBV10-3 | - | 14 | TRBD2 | CAISLAGGSDTQYF | TGTGCCATCAGTCTAGCGGGGGGCTCAGATACGCAGTATTTT
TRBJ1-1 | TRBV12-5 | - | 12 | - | CASGKGGTEAFF | TGTGCTAGTGGTAAGGGAGGCACTGAAGCTTTCTTT
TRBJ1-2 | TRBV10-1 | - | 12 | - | CASSDGGPGYTF | TGCGCCAGCAGTGACGGGGGGCCTGGCTACACCTTC
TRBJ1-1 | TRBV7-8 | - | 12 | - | CASSERGGGGFF | TGTGCCAGCAGCGAACGCGGGGGAGGGGGTTTCTTT
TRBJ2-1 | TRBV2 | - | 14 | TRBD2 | CASSAGGAYNEQFF | TGTGCCAGCAGTGCCGGGGGGGCTTACAATGAGCAGTTCTTC
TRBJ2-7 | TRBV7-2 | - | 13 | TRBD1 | CASSPYRGDEQYF | TGTGCCAGCAGCCCATACAGGGGCGACGAGCAGTACTTC
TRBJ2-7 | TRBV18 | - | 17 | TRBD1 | CASSLNIPRQGFGEQYF | TGTGCCAGCTCACTAAACATCCCCCGACAGGGGTTTGGGGAGCAGTACTTC
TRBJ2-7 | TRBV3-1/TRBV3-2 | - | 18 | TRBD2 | CASSHLGLGGAGAAQQYF | TGTGCCAGCAGCCACTTAGGATTGGGTGGAGCGGGGGCCGCACAACAGTACTTC
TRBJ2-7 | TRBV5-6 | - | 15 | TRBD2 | CASSHRGGLSYEQYF | TGTGCCAGCAGCCACCGGGGGGGCCTGTCCTACGAGCAGTACTTC
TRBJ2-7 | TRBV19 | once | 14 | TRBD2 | CASSIEGGGYEQYF | TGTGCCAGTAGTATTGAGGGCGGGGGCTACGAGCAGTACTTC
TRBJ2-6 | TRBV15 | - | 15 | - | CATSRGSSGANVLTF | TGTGCCACCAGCAGAGGGAGCTCTGGGGCCAACGTCCTGACTTTC
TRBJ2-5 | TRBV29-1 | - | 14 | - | CSVVAWTQQETQYF | TGCAGCGTTGTAGCTTGGACACAGCAAGAGACCCAGTACTTC
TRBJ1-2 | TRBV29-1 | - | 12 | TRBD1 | CSVEGTAYGYTF | TGCAGCGTTGAGGGGACAGCCTATGGCTACACCTTC
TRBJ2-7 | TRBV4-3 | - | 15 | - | CASSQDSRGTYEQYF | TGCGCCAGCAGCCAAGATTCCCGGGGAACCTACGAGCAGTACTTC
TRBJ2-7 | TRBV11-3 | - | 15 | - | CASSLDHRSSYEQYF | TGTGCCAGCAGCTTAGATCACAGGAGCTCCTACGAGCAGTACTTC
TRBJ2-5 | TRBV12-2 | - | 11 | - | CASRPPGTQYF | TGTGCAAGTCGCCCCCCAGGAACCCAGTACTTC
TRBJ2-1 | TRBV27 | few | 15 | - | CASSSVRALYNEQFF | TGTGCCAGCAGTTCAGTGCGGGCGCTCTACAATGAGCAGTTCTTC
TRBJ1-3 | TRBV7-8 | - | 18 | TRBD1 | CASSLNHGTGSSGNTIYF | TGTGCCAGCAGCTTAAACCATGGGACAGGGAGTTCTGGAAACACCATATATTTT
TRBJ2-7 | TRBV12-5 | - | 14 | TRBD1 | CASAQGTGTYEQYF | TGTGCTAGTGCCCAGGGGACAGGGACCTACGAGCAGTACTTC
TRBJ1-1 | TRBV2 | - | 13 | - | CASERRGRGEAFF | TGTGCCAGCGAGAGAAGGGGCAGGGGTGAAGCTTTCTTT
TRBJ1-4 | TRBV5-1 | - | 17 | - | CASSLIPGQSTNEKLFF | TGCGCCAGCAGCTTGATCCCGGGACAATCAACTAATGAAAAACTGTTTTTT
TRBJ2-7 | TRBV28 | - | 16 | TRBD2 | CASWTSGGGSSYEQYF | TGTGCCTCCTGGACTAGCGGGGGGGGAAGCTCCTACGAGCAGTACTTC
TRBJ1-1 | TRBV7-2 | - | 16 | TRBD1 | CASSYRQGAPNTEAFF | TGTGCCAGCAGCTACCGACAGGGGGCGCCGAACACTGAAGCTTTCTTT
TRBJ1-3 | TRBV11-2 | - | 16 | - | CASSPVMGLSGNTIYF | TGTGCCAGCAGCCCTGTAATGGGGCTTAGCGGAAACACCATATATTTT
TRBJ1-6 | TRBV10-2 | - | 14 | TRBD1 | CASRVQGAGSPLHF | TGCGCCAGCAGGGTACAGGGGGCAGGTTCACCCCTCCACTTT
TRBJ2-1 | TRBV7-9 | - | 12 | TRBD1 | CASNTGGNEQFF | TGTGCCAGTAATACAGGGGGCAATGAGCAGTTCTTC
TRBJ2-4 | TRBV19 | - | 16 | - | CASSIQAGVAKNIQYF | TGTGCCAGTAGTATTCAGGCGGGTGTAGCCAAAAACATTCAGTACTTC
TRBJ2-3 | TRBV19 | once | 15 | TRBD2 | CASGLAGGGTDTQYF | TGTGCCAGCGGACTAGCGGGGGGTGGCACAGATACGCAGTATTTT
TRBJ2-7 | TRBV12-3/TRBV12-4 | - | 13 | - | CASSLIRVHEQYF | TGTGCCAGCAGTTTGATCCGGGTCCACGAGCAGTACTTC
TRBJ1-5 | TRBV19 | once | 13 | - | CASGRRGDQPQHF | TGTGCCAGTGGCCGGAGGGGAGATCAGCCCCAGCATTTT
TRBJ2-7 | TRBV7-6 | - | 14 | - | CASSLRQYSYEQYF | TGTGCCAGCAGCTTACGACAGTACTCCTACGAGCAGTACTTC
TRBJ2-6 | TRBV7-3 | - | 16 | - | CASSPTGGTGANVLTF | TGTGCCAGCAGCCCCACGGGGGGCACTGGGGCCAACGTCCTGACTTTC
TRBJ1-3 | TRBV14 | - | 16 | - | CASSQDEGRGGNTIYF | TGTGCCAGCAGCCAAGATGAGGGCAGGGGAGGAAACACCATATATTTT
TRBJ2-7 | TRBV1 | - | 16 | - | CTSSREARTGDYEQYF | TGCACCAGCAGCCGAGAAGCAAGGACAGGGGATTACGAGCAGTACTTC
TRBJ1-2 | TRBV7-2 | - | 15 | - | CASSLPGQGIYGYTF | TGTGCCAGCAGCTTGCCGGGACAAGGAATCTATGGCTACACCTTC
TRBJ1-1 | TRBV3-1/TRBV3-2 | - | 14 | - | CASSQAGYNTEAFF | TGTGCCAGCAGCCAAGCCGGGTACAACACTGAAGCTTTCTTT
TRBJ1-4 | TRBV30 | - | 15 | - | CAGVGRGPFNEKLFF | TGTGCCGGGGTCGGCAGGGGTCCCTTTAATGAAAAACTGTTTTTT
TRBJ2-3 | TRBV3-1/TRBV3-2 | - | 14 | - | CASSQGEATDTQYF | TGTGCCAGCAGCCAAGGCGAGGCCACAGATACGCAGTATTTT
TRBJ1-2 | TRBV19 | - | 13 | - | CASSRGRNYGYTF | TGTGCCAGTAGCCGAGGAAGGAACTATGGCTACACCTTC
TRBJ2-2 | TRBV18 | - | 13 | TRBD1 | CASSHRGAGELFF | TGTGCCAGCTCGCACAGGGGTGCCGGGGAGCTGTTTTTT
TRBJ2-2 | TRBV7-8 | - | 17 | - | CASSLGQARVGTGELFF | TGTGCCAGCAGCTTGGGCCAAGCCAGGGTTGGTACCGGGGAGCTGTTTTTT
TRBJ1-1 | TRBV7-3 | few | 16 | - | CASSRAPGIGSTEAFF | TGTGCCAGCAGCCGCGCCCCGGGGATCGGTAGCACTGAAGCTTTCTTT
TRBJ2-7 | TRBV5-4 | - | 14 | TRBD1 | CASSLQGAQGEQYF | TGTGCCAGCAGCCTACAGGGGGCGCAAGGCGAGCAGTACTTC
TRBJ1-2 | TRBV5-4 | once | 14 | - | CASSLTQGLYGYTF | TGTGCCAGCAGCTTAACGCAGGGGCTTTATGGCTACACCTTC
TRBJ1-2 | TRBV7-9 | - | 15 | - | CASSSAGTRNYGYTF | TGTGCCAGCAGCTCCGCCGGGACAAGGAACTATGGCTACACCTTC
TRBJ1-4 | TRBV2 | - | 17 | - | CASSSRQVVGTNEKLFF | TGTGCCAGCTCGTCCCGACAGGTCGTAGGGACTAATGAAAAACTGTTTTTT
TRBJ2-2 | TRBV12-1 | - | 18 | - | CASSFLVRGPMNTGELFF | TGTGCCAGCAGCTTTTTGGTTAGGGGGCCGATGAACACCGGGGAGCTGTTTTTT
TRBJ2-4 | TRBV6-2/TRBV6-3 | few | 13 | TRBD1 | CASSWDSGNIQYF | TGTGCCAGCAGTTGGGACAGTGGAAACATTCAGTACTTC
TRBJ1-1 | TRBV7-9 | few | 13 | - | CASSPGRGTEAFF | TGTGCCAGCAGCCCCGGCCGGGGGACTGAAGCTTTCTTT
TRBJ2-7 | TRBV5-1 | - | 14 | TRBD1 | CASSLLTGAYEQYF | TGCGCCAGCAGCTTACTCACAGGGGCCTACGAGCAGTACTTC